The clone carrying this T cell receptor (beta chain) showed up just a few times. Produced via immunoSEQ multiplex PCR; TCRdb's table is partial and in-frame only. Of approximately 220,000 clones listed, about 87% are singletons. The source of the sample is a study of blood T cell repertoires in COVID-19. Whole-study context: Nucleic acid was either cDNA or gDNA, and it came from T cells, B-cell-depleted T cells, or PBMCs.

The J segment lost 3 bases and the V segment lost 0 bases, leaving 3 bases of the junction unmatched. This CDR3 is 14 amino acids long. Germline V gene data show CDR1 as SGHNT and CDR2 as YYREEE (reference sequence). The gene calls are TRBV5-4 and TRBJ2-7; TRBD1 agrees at 7 bases. The sample taken for sequencing was peripheral blood. The sequence derives from a man aged 55 to 70 who had recovered from COVID-19. The CDR3 reads CASSLEAGGYEQYF. CDR3 DNA: TGTGCCAGCAGCTTGGAGGCAGGGGGCTACGAGCAGTACTTC. The full variable domain, completed using reference TRBV5-4 and TRBJ2-7, is ETGVTQSPTHLIKTRGQQVTLRCSSQSGHNTVSWYQQALGQGPQFIFQYYREEENGRGNFPPRFSGLQFPNYSSELNVNALELDDSALYLCASSLEAGGYEQYFGPGTRLTVT.